The next 17 T cell receptor beta chains were all read from a single sample in a study of blood T cell repertoires in COVID-19 (dated by TCRdb to the early 2020s). The receptor library was made with the immunoSEQ multiplex PCR assay. Entries here come from immuneACCESS through TCRdb and include only in-frame sequences with V and J called. Some clones fail to appear in such tables; in the studies checked, an unresolved V gene covers under half of the shortfall, and the cause of the remainder is unknown. Present in this sample are more than 140,000 clones, approximately 80% of which were seen just once. Of the sample, roughly 1.6% is held by the ten largest clones. The sequencing sample was made of peripheral blood. These receptors were taken from a human donor in a cohort sampled during active COVID-19.

This clone came up a few times. The chain combines TRBV4-1 with TRBJ1-4; the D gene is possibly TRBD1 (6 bases). The CDR3 is made up of 14 amino acids. In germline, CDR1 is MGHRA, CDR2 YSYEKL. Between the trimmed V and J ends, which lost 1 base and 4 bases, there was a span of 7 bases. CDR3 DNA: TGCGCCAGCAGCCAAGGGACAGATAATGAAAAACTGTTTTTT. Protein: CASSQGTDNEKLFF.

The chain recombines TRBV3-1 (or the pseudogene TRBV3-2) with TRBJ1-2; D uncertain. The V end lost 5 bases, the J end lost 2 bases, and 12 bases lay between the germline ends. The CDR3 is 14 amino acids. Germline V CDR1 and CDR2: LGHDT, YNNKEL (reference sequence). The CDR3 spells CASSSNRYNYGYTF. The DNA for the CDR3 is TGTGCCAGCAGCTCTAACAGATACAACTATGGCTACACCTTC.

This clone showed up just once. The rearrangement joins TRBV7-2 to TRBJ2-7, with a weak D call TRBD2 (6 bases). Germline V gene lookup returns CDR1 SGHTA and CDR2 FQGNSA. The CDR3 extends over 16 amino acids. V was clipped by 0 bases and J by 2 bases, with 14 bases between them. This chain's CDR3 is CASSLAGSSGTYEQYF. In nucleotides, the CDR3 is TGTGCCAGCAGCTTAGCGGGGAGTAGCGGAACCTACGAGCAGTACTTC.

This clone was seen a single time. This chain uses TRBV5-4 with TRBJ2-2; 10 bases are a match to TRBD2. The V and J ends lost 3 bases and 6 bases, in that order; junction bases with no gene match: 17. Germline V CDR1 and CDR2: SGHNT, YYREEE (reference sequence). The CDR3 runs 19 residues. The CDR3, as DNA: TGTGCCAGCAGCTCGACGCTAGCGGGAGAGAGAGTGATTCCCGGGGAGCTGTTTTTT. Translating it yields CASSSTLAGERVIPGELFF.

In its sample, this clone was seen a few times. The V and J genes are TRBV27 and TRBJ2-7; 7 bases fit TRBD2. With V trimmed by 5 bases and J by 2 bases, 9 bases remained unmatched. The CDR3 runs 15 residues. The germline V gene has CDR1 MNHEY and CDR2 SMNVEV (reference sequence). CDR3: CASSPAGKIPYEQYF. Written as DNA, the CDR3 is TGTGCCAGCAGTCCAGCGGGAAAGATCCCCTACGAGCAGTACTTC.

The gene calls are TRBV7-2 and TRBJ2-7, with TRBD2 matching 10 bases. CDR1 and CDR2 (germline): SGHTA, FQGNSA. This CDR3 has 15 amino acids. With 4 bases clipped from V and 3 bases from J, the junction kept 6 bases outside the gene matches. The CDR3 loop is CASSSSLAGVYEQYF. The CDR3 coding sequence is TGTGCCAGCAGCTCAAGTCTAGCGGGAGTCTACGAGCAGTACTTC.

The rearrangement joins TRBV13 to TRBJ2-7; D may be TRBD1 (6 bases). The CDR3 is 16 residues long. V was clipped by 0 bases and J by 2 bases, with 14 bases between them. The germline CDR1 and CDR2 sequences are PRHDT and FYEKMQ (reference sequence). CDR3 sequence (DNA): TGTGCCAGCAGCTTAGGGGGAGAGACAGGTGCCTACGAGCAGTACTTC. It codes for CASSLGGETGAYEQYF. Together with reference TRBV13 and TRBJ2-7, the CDR3 gives the full variable domain: AAGVIQSPRHLIKEKRETATLKCYPIPRHDTVYWYQQGPGQDPQFLISFYEKMQSDKGSIPDRFSAQQFSDYHSELNMSSLELGDSALYFCASSLGGETGAYEQYFGPGTRLTVT.

The chain employs TRBV5-1 and TRBJ2-5, with D perhaps matching TRBD2 (5 bases). V lost 0 bases and J 3 bases, leaving 6 bases between the germline ends. Germline CDR1 reads SGHRS; CDR2 reads YFSETQ. This CDR3 has 13 residues. For the CDR3, the DNA is TGCGCCAGCAGCTTGGCGGGGAAAGAGACCCAGTACTTC. This codes for CASSLAGKETQYF.

The CDR3 region is CAIGREGDTQYF. The CDR3 nucleotides read TGTGCCATCGGACGGGAGGGCGATACGCAGTATTTT. The rearrangement links TRBV10-3 to TRBJ2-3, with 8 bases aligning to TRBD2. The junction had 4 bases not matched to a gene; V was cut back by 8 bases and J by 6 bases. Germline CDR1 ENHRY, CDR2 SYGVKD. The CDR3 length is 12 residues.

This rearrangement joins TRBV2 to TRBJ2-2; D is undetermined. CDR3 length equals 13 residues. Germline V gene sequence: CDR1 SNHLY, CDR2 FYNNEI. The V end lost 1 base, the J end lost 5 bases, and 5 bases lay between the germline ends. CDR3 bases: TGTGCCAGCAGTGAAGGAGAGACCGGGGAGCTGTTTTTT. This codes for CASSEGETGELFF.

V is TRBV6-5 and J is TRBJ2-7; TRBD2 aligns across 9 bases. Germline values: CDR1 MNHEY, CDR2 SVGAGI. This CDR3 has 12 residues. V lost 10 bases and J lost 3; bases outside the gene matches: 4. The DNA for the CDR3 is TGTGCCACATCGACTAGCGGCTACGAGCAGTACTTC. This encodes CATSTSGYEQYF.

Only one count was recorded for this clone. This rearrangement joins TRBV19 to TRBJ2-5, with TRBD1 identical over 10 bases. Germline trimming cut 5 bases from V and 1 base from J; bases unmatched to any gene: 7. Germline lookup yields CDR1 LNHDA and CDR2 SQIVND (reference sequence). The CDR3 sequence is 16 residues long. CDR3 nucleotides: TGTGCCAGTAGTTCCCCCCGGGACAGGGGCCAAGAGACCCAGTACTTC. Translating gives CASSSPRDRGQETQYF. Using reference TRBV19 and TRBJ2-5 for the parts outside the CDR3, the full variable domain is DGGITQSPKYLFRKEGQNVTLSCEQNLNHDAMYWYRQDPGQGLRLIYYSQIVNDFQKGDIAEGYSVSREKKESFPLTVTSAQKNPTAFYLCASSSPRDRGQETQYFGPGTRLLVL.

The chain employs TRBV28 and TRBJ1-4; possibly TRBD1 for D (6 bases). Trimming pared 3 bases from V and 12 bases from J, leaving 17 bases between. Germline assignment: CDR1 MDHEN and CDR2 SYDVKM. There are 14 residues in the CDR3. In DNA, the CDR3 is TGTGCCAGCAGTTTTCGACAGGTCCGTGGTGAACTGTTTTTT. This encodes CASSFRQVRGELFF.

This chain uses TRBV6-5 with TRBJ2-1; 8 bases line up with TRBD2. Per germline, CDR1 MNHEY and CDR2 SVGAGI. V lost 6 bases to trimming and J lost 7 bases; unmatched junction nucleotides: 8. The length of the CDR3 is 14 residues. CDR3 protein: CASRPSGTRNEQFF. The CDR3 DNA is TGTGCCAGCAGGCCATCCGGGACTAGGAATGAGCAGTTCTTC.

This chain uses TRBV29-1 with TRBJ2-1, with D perhaps matching TRBD2 (5 bases). The length of the CDR3 is 14 residues. CDR1 and CDR2 (germline): SQVTM, ANQGSEA. The V gene lost 6 bases and the J gene lost 5 bases, with 17 bases spanning the gap. The CDR3 sequence is CSVERGFFNNEQFF. CDR3 nucleotides: TGCAGCGTGGAGAGAGGGTTCTTTAACAATGAGCAGTTCTTC.

This CDR3 reads CASGGETQYF. The CDR3 bases are TGTGCCAGCGGAGGGGAGACCCAGTACTTC. This chain links TRBV5-6 with TRBJ2-5, with a tentative D call TRBD2 (6 bases). This CDR3 region has 10 residues. CDR1 is SGHDT, CDR2 YYEEEE, per germline. Trimming shortened V by 7 bases and J by 5 bases, and 6 bases separated the two germline ends.

The genes are TRBV7-2 and TRBJ2-5; a weak D match, TRBD1 (6 bases). The ends were cut back, 1 base at V and 1 base at J, with 10 bases in the middle. CDR3 length equals 15 residues. From germline, CDR1 is SGHTA and CDR2 FQGNSA. The CDR3 nucleotides read TGTGCCAGCAGCTTAGATCGGACAGCCCAAGAGACCCAGTACTTC. Its translation is CASSLDRTAQETQYF.